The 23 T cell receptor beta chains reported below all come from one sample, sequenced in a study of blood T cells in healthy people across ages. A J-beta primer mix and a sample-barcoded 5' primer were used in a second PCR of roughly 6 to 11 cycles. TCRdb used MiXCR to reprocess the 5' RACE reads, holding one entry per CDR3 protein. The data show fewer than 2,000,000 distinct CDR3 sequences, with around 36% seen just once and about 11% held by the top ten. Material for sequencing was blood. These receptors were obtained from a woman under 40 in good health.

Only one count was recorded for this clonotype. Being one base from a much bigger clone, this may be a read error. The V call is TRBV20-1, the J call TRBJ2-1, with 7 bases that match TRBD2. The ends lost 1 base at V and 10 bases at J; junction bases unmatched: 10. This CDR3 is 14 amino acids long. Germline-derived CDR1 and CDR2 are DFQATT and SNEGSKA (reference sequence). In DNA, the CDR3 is TGCAGTGCTAGAGCAGGCGGGAGTATCGACGAGCAGTTCTTC. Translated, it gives CSARAGGSIDEQFF.

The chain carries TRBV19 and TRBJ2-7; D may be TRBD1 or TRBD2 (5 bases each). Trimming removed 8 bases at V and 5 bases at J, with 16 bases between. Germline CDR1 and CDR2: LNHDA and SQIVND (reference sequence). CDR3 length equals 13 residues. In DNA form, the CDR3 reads TGTGCCAGTCGGCCGGGACCTAGGCACGAGCAGTACTTC. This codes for CASRPGPRHEQYF.

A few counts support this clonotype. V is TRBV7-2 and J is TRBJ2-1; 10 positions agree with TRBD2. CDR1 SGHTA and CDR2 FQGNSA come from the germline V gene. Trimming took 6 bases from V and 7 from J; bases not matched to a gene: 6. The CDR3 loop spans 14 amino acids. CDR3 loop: CASRVAGGPNEQFF. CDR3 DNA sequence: TGTGCCAGCAGGGTAGCGGGAGGTCCTAATGAGCAGTTCTTC.

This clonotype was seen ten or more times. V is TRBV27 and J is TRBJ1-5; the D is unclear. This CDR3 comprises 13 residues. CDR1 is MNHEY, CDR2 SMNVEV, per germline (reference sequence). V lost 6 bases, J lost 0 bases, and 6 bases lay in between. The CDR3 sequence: CASSLGSNQPQHF. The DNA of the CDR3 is TGTGCCAGCAGCTTAGGTAGCAATCAGCCCCAGCATTTT.

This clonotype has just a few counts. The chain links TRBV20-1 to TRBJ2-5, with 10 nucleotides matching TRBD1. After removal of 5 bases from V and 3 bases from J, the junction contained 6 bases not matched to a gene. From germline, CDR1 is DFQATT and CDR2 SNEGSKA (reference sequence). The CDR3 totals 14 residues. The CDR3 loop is CSARDRGREETQYF. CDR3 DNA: TGCAGTGCTCGGGACAGGGGACGGGAAGAGACCCAGTACTTC.

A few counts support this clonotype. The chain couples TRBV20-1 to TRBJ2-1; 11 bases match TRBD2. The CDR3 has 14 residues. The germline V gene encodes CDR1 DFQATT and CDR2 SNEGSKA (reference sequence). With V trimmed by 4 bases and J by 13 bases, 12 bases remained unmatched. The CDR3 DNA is TGCAGTGCTACCCCCGAGATAGCGGGGGGGCAACAGTTCTTC. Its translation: CSATPEIAGGQQFF.

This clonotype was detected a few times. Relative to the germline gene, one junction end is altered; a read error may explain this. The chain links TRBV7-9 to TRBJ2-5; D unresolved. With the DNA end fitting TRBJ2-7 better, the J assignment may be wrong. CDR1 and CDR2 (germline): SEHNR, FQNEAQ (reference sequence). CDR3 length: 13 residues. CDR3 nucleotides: TGTGCCAGCGGCTTAGCCAGCTTTAACGAGCAGTACTTC. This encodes CASGLASFNEQYF.

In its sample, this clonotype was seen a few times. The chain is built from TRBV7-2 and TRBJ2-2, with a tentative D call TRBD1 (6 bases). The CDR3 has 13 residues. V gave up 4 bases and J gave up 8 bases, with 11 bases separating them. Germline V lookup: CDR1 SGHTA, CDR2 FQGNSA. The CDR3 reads CASSSWTAGELFF. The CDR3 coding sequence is TGTGCCAGCAGCTCCTGGACAGCAGGGGAGCTGTTTTTT.

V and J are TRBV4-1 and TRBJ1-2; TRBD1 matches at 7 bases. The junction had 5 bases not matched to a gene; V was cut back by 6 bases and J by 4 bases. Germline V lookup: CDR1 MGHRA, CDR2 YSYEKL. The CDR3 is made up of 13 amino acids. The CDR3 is CASRGRQGYGYTF. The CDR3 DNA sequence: TGCGCCAGCAGGGGACGACAGGGCTATGGCTACACCTTC.

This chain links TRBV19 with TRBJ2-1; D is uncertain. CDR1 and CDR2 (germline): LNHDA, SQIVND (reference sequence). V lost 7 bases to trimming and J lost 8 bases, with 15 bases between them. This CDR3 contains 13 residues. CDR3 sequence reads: CASNRALYDEQFF. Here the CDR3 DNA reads TGTGCCAGTAACCGGGCCTTATATGATGAGCAGTTCTTC. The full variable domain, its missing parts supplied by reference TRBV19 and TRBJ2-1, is DGGITQSPKYLFRKEGQNVTLSCEQNLNHDAMYWYRQDPGQGLRLIYYSQIVNDFQKGDIAEGYSVSREKKESFPLTVTSAQKNPTAFYLCASNRALYDEQFFGPGTRLTVL.

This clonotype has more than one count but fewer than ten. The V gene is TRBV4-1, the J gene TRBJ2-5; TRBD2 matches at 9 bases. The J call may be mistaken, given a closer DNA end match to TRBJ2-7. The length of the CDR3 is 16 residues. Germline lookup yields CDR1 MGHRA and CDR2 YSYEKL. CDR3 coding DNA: TGCGCCAGCAGCCAAGGCCCGACGGGACTAGCTTTCGAGCAGTACTTC. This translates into CASSQGPTGLAFEQYF.

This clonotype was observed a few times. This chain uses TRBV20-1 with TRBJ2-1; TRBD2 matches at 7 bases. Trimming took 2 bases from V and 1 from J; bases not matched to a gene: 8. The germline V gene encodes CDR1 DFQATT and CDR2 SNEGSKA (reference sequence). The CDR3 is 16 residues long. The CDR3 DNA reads TGCAGTGCTAGATGGCTAGCGGCCATATCCTACAATGAGCAGTTCTTC. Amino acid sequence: CSARWLAAISYNEQFF.

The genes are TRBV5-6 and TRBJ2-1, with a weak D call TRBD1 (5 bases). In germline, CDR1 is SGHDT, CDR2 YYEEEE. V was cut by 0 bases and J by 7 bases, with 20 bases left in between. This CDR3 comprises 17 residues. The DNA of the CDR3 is TGTGCCAGCAGCTTGGCATTTGACAGCATAAACCTGAATGAGCAGTTCTTC. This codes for CASSLAFDSINLNEQFF.

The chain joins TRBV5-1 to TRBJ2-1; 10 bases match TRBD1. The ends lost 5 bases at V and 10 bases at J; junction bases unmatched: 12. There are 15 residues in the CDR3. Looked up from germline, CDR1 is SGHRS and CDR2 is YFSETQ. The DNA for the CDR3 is TGCGCCAGCAGAGCCGGGACAGGGGTCCTCGTCGAGCAGTTCTTC. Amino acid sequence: CASRAGTGVLVEQFF. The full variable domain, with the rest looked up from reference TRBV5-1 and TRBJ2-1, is KAGVTQTPRYLIKTRGQQVTLSCSPISGHRSVSWYQQTPGQGLQFLFEYFSETQRNKGNFPGRFSGRQFSNSRSEMNVSTLELGDSALYLCASRAGTGVLVEQFFGPGTRLTVL.

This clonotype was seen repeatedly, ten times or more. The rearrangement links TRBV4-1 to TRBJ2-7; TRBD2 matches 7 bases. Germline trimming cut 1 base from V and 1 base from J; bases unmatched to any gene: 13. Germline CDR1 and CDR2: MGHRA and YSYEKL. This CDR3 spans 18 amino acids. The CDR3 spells CASSQGHESGVRSYEQYF. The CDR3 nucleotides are TGCGCCAGCAGCCAAGGCCATGAAAGCGGGGTACGATCCTACGAGCAGTACTTC.

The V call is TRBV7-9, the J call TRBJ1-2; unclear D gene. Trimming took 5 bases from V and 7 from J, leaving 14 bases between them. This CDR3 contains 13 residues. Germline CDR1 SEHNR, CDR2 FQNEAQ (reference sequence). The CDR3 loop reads CASSPRAEGGYTF. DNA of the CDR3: TGTGCCAGCAGCCCCCGGGCGGAGGGTGGCTACACCTTC.

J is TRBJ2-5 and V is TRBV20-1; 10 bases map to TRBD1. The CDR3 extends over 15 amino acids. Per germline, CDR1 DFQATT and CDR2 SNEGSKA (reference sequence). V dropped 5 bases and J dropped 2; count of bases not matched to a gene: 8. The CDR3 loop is CSALSPGQGQETQYF. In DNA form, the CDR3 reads TGCAGTGCTCTTTCACCGGGACAGGGGCAAGAGACCCAGTACTTC.

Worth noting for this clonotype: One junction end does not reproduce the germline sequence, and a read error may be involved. The CDR3 DNA follows: TGTGCCTGCAGCCAATCCTCGCGCCCCAGCACAGATACGCAGTATTTT. It encodes CACSQSSRPSTDTQYF. V usage is TRBV3-1 and J usage is TRBJ2-3; D is undetermined. CDR1 and CDR2 from the germline V gene are LGHDT and YNNKEL (reference sequence). The CDR3 is 16 residues long.

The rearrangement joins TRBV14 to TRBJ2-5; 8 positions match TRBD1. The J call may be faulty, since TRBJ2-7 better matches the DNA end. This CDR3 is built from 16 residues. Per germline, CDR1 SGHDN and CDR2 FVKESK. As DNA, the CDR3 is TGTGCCAGCAGCCGATACGACAGGGGCCTCTCCTACGAGCAGTACTTC. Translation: CASSRYDRGLSYEQYF.

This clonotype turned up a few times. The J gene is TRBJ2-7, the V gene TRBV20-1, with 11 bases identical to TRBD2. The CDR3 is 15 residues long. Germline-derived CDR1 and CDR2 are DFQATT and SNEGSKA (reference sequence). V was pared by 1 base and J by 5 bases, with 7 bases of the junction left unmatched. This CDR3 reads CSARVLAGGHDEQYF. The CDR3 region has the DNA TGCAGTGCTAGAGTCTTAGCGGGGGGGCATGACGAGCAGTACTTC.

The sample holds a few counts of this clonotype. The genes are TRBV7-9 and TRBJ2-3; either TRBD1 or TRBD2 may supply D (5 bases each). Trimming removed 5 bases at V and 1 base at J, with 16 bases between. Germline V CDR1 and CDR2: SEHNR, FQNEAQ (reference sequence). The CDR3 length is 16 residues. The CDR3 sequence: CASSPPGPGGTDTQYF. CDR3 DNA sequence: TGTGCCAGCAGCCCCCCGGGACCTGGGGGCACAGATACGCAGTATTTT.

Here the CDR3 DNA reads TGCGCCAGCAGCTCGGCCGGGTCCGCCTCCTACAATGAGCAGTTCTTC. This codes for CASSSAGSASYNEQFF. V is TRBV5-1 and J is TRBJ2-1, with D unresolved. V shed 3 bases and J shed 0 bases, with 13 bases lying between them. The CDR3 contains 16 residues. CDR1 SGHRS and CDR2 YFSETQ come from the germline V gene.

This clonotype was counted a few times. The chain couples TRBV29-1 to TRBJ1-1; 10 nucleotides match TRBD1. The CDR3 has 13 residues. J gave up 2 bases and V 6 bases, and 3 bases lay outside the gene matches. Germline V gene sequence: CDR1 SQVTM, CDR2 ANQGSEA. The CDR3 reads CSVGTGENTEAFF. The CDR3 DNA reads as TGCAGCGTGGGGACAGGGGAAAACACTGAAGCTTTCTTT.